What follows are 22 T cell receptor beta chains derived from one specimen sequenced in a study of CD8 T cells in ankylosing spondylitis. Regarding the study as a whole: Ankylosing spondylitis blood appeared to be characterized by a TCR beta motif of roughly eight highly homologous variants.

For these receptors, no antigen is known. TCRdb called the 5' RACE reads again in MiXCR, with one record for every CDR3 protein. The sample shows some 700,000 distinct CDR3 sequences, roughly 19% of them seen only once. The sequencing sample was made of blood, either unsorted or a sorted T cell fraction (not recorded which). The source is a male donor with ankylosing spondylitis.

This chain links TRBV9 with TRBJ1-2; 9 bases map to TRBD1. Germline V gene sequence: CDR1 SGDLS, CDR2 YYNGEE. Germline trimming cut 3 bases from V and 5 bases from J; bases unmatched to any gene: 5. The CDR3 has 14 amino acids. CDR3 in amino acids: CASSDGTGFYGYTF. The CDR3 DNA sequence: TGTGCCAGCAGCGATGGGACAGGGTTTTATGGCTACACCTTC.

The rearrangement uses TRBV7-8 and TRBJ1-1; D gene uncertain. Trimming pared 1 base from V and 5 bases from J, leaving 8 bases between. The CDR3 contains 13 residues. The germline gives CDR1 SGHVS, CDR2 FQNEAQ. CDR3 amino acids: CASSLVRLTEAFF. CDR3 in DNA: TGTGCCAGCAGCTTAGTGCGGTTAACTGAAGCTTTCTTT.

Here the CDR3 DNA reads TGCAGTGCTAGTGACAGGGGCCAGAATGAAAAACTGTTTTTT. This translates into CSASDRGQNEKLFF. V is TRBV20-1 and J is TRBJ1-4; 8 bases are shared with TRBD1. This CDR3 region has 14 residues. Germline CDR1 reads DFQATT; CDR2 reads SNEGSKA (reference sequence). The J segment lost 5 bases and the V segment lost 3 bases, leaving 5 bases of the junction unmatched.

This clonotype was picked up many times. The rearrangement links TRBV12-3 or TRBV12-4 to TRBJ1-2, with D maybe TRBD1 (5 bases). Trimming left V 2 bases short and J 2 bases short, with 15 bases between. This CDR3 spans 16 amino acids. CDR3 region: CASSLSGGNQNYGYTF. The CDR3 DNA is TGTGCCAGCAGTTTATCTGGGGGAAACCAAAACTATGGCTACACCTTC.

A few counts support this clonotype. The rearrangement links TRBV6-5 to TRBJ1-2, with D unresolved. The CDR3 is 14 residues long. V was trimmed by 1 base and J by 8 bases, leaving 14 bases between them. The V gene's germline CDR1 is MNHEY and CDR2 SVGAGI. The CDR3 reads CASSYFAGGEGYTF. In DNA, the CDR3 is TGTGCCAGCAGTTACTTCGCAGGAGGCGAGGGCTACACCTTC.

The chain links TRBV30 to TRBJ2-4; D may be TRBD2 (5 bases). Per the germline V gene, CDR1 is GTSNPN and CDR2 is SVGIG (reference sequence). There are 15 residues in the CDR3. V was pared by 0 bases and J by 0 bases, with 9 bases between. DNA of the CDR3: TGTGCCTGGAGTGTCGGAGGCGTAGCCAAAAACATTCAGTACTTC. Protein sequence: CAWSVGGVAKNIQYF.

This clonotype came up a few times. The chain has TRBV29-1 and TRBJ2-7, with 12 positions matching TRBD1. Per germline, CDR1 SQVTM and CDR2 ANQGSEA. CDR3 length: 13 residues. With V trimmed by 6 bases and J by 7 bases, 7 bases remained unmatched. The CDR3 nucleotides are TGCAGCGTGCGGGACAGGGGGCCGGGGGAGCAGTACTTC. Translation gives CSVRDRGPGEQYF.

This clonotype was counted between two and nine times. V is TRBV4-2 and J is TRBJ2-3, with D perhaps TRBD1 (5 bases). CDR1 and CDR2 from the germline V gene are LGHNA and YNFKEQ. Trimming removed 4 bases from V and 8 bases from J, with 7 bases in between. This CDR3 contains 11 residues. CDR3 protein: CASSPQGTQYF. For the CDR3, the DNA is TGTGCCAGCAGCCCCCAGGGTACGCAGTATTTT.

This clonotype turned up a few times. CDR3 DNA sequence: TGTGCCATCAGGGGACAGGTAATGAACACTGAAGCTTTCTTT. This gives the protein CAIRGQVMNTEAFF. The gene calls are TRBV10-3 and TRBJ1-1; 8 nucleotides line up with TRBD1. CDR3 length equals 14 residues. Looked up from germline, CDR1 is ENHRY and CDR2 is SYGVKD. J was trimmed by 0 bases and V by 6 bases; bases with no gene match: 3.

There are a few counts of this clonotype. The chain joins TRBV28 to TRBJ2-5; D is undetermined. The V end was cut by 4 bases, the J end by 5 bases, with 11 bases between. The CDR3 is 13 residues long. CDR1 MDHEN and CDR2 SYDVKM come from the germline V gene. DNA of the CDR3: TGTGCCAGCAGTTACGCCCAGGAGGAGACCCAGTACTTC. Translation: CASSYAQEETQYF.

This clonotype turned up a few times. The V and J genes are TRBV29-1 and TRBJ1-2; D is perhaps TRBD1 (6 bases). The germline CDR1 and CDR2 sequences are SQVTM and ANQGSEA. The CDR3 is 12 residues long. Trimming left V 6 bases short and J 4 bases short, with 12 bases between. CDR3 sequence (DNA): TGCAGCGTGGGGGACATCAGCTATGGCTACACCTTC. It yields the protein CSVGDISYGYTF.

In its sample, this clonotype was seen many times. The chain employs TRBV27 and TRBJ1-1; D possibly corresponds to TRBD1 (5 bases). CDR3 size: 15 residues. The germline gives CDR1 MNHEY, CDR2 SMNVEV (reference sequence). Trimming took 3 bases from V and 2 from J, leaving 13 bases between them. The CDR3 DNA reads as TGTGCCAGCAGTTTCGCCGACAGAGCCAACACTGAAGCTTTCTTT. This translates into CASSFADRANTEAFF.

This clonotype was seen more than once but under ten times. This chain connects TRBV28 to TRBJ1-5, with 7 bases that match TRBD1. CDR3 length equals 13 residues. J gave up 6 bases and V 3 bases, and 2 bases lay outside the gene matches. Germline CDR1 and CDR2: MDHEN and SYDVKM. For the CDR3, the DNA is TGTGCCAGCAGTTTGAACAGGGGTCAGCCCCAGCATTTT. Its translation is CASSLNRGQPQHF. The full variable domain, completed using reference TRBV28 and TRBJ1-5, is DVKVTQSSRYLVKRTGEKVFLECVQDMDHENMFWYRQDPGLGLRLIYFSYDVKMKEKGDIPEGYSVSREKKERFSLILESASTNQTSMYLCASSLNRGQPQHFGDGTRLSIL.

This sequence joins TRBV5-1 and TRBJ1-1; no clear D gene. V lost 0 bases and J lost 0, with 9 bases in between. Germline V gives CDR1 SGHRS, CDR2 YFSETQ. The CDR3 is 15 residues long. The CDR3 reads CASSLAGYLNTEAFF. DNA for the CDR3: TGCGCCAGCAGCTTGGCCGGGTACCTGAACACTGAAGCTTTCTTT. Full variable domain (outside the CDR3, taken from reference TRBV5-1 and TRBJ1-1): KAGVTQTPRYLIKTRGQQVTLSCSPISGHRSVSWYQQTPGQGLQFLFEYFSETQRNKGNFPGRFSGRQFSNSRSEMNVSTLELGDSALYLCASSLAGYLNTEAFFGQGTRLTVV.

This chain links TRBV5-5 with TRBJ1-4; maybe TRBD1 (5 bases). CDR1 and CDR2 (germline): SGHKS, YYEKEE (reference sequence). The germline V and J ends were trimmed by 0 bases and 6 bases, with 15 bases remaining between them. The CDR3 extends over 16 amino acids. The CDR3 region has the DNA TGTGCCAGCAGCTTGGAGCCAGGGCGGTGGGATGAAAAACTGTTTTTT. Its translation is CASSLEPGRWDEKLFF.

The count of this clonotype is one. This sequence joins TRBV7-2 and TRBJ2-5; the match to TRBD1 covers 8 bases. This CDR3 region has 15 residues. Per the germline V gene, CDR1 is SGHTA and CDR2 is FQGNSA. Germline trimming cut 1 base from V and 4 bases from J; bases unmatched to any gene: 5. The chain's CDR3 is CASSLVVRGLETQYF. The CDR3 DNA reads TGTGCCAGCAGCTTAGTGGTCAGGGGGCTAGAGACCCAGTACTTC.

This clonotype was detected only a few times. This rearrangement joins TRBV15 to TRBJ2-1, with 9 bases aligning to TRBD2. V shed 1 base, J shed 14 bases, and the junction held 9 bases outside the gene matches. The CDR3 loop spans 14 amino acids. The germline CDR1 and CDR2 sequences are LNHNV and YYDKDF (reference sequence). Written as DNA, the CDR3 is TGTGCCACCAGCAGAGTGTTTGCGGGGGGGCCAAAGTTCTTC. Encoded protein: CATSRVFAGGPKFF.

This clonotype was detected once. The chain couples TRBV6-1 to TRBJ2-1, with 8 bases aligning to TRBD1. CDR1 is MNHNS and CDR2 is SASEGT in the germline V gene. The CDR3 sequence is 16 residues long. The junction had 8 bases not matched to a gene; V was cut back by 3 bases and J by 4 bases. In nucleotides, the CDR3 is TGTGCCAGCAGTGAGCTCCAGGGGGCGGGTTACAATGAGCAGTTCTTC. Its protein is CASSELQGAGYNEQFF.

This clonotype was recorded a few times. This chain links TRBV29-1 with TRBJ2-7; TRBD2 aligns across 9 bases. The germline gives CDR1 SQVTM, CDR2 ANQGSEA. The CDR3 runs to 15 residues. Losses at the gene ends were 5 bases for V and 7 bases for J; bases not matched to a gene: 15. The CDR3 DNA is TGCAGCGTTCGGCCCCTAGCGGGGAGGTACGGGGAGCAGTACTTC. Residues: CSVRPLAGRYGEQYF.

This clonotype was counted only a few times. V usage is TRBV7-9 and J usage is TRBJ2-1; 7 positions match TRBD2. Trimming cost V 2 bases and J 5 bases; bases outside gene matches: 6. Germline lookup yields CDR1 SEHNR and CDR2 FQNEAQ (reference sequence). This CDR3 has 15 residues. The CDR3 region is CASSLRLAANNEQFF. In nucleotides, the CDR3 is TGTGCCAGCAGCTTAAGGCTAGCGGCCAACAATGAGCAGTTCTTC.

CDR3 in amino acids: CAWREQNTGELFF. CDR3 DNA: TGTGCCTGGAGGGAGCAGAACACCGGGGAGCTGTTTTTT. This rearrangement joins TRBV30 to TRBJ2-2; D ambiguous. Trimming pared 3 bases from V and 1 base from J, leaving 6 bases between. CDR3 length: 13 residues. Germline CDR1 GTSNPN, CDR2 SVGIG (reference sequence). The whole variable domain, remainder taken from reference TRBV30 and TRBJ2-2, is SQTIHQWPATLVQPVGSPLSLECTVEGTSNPNLYWYRQAAGRGLQLLFYSVGIGQISSEVPQNLSASRPQDRQFILSSKKLLLSDSGFYLCAWREQNTGELFFGEGSRLTVL.

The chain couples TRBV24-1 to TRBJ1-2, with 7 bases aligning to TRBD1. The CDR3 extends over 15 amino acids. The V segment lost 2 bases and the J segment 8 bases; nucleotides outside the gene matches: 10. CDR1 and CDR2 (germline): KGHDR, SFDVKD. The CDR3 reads CATSDSSGGEVGYTF. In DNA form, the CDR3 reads TGTGCCACCAGTGATTCGTCAGGGGGAGAGGTCGGCTACACCTTC.